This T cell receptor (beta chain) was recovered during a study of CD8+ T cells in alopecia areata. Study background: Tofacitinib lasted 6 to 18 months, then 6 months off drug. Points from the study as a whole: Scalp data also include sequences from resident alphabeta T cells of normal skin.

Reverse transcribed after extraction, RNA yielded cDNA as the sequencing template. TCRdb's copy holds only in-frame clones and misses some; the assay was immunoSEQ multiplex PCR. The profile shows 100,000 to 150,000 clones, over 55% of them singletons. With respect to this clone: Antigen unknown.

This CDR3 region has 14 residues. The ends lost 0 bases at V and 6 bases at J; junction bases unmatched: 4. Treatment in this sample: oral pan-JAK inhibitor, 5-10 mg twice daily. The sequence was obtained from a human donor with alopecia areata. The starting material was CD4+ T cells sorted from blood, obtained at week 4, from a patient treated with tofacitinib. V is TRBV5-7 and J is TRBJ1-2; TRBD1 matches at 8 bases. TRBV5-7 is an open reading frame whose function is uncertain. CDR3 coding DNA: TGTGCCAGCAGCTTGGGACAGGGGACAAATGGCTACACCTTC. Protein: CASSLGQGTNGYTF.